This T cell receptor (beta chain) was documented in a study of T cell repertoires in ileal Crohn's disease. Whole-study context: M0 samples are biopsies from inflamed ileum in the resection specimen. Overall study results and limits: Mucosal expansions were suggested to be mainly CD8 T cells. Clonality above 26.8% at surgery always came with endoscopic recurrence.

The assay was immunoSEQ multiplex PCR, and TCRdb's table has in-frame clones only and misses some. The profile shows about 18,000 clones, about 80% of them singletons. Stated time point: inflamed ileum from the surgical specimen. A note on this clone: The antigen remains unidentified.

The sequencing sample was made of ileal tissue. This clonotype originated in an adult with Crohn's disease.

The CDR3 spells CASSLADRVTLNYGYTF. CDR3 DNA: TGTGCCAGCAGCTTAGCCGACAGGGTAACACTTAACTATGGCTACACCTTC. This sequence joins TRBV7-9 and TRBJ1-2; the match to TRBD1 covers 7 bases. With 0 bases clipped from V and 1 base from J, the junction kept 8 bases outside the gene matches. This CDR3 is built from 17 residues. CDR1 is SEHNR, CDR2 FQNEAQ, per germline (reference sequence).